This T cell receptor (beta chain) was captured by sequencing in a study of spatial heterogeneity in lung cancer (dated by TCRdb to 2018 to 2020). General notes on the study: Samples were obtained from 72 patients with early-stage, untreated non-small cell lung cancer from the lung TRACERx cohort. In non-small cell lung cancer, the study made a quantitative comparison of TCR alpha and beta repertoires among multiple tumor regions, matched nontumor lung and blood. Both alpha and beta chains were TCR-sequenced in samples taken at surgery, namely 220 tumor regions, 64 matched nontumor lung samples and approximately 51 PBMC samples. Beta-chain transcripts were consistently detected in greater numbers than alpha-chain transcripts, which likely reflects a higher abundance of beta-chain transcripts. The study linked features of the TCR repertoire to counts of nonsynonymous mutations, which were determined by whole-exome sequencing of tumor tissue. Follow-up PBMC samples were sequenced whenever the samples were available, and the median time to follow-up was two to three years after resection. In the raw uncorrected reads, each unique combination of TCR and UMI appeared more than ten times on average. Beyond this particular receptor, the publication reports: Confirming at a functional level the hypothesis that regional TCRs recognize regional mutations was considered to require additional single-cell paired TCR alpha and beta sequencing. Only roughly 14 patients were included in comparisons of baseline and follow-up blood repertoires. Ubiquitous expanded tumor TCRs were found in blood more often at tumor resection than at routine follow-up.

Spanning cysteine to phenylalanine, the CDR3 consists of 15 amino acids. CDR3 DNA only is kept here, 45 bases in frame from base 1. CDR1 is given as MGHRA and CDR2 as YSYEKL, both from the germline V gene. Germline trimming amounts to 0 bases on V and 7 bases on J, with 8 as the count of junction bases outside the gene matches. Library prep was done by 5' RACE. Sequencing relied on a NextSeq 500. In the TCR library protocol, a unique molecular identifier was attached to each TCR cDNA molecule so that PCR and sequencing errors could be corrected. Per the authors' processing: TCR identification, UMI-based error correction and CDR3 extraction were performed with Decombinator tools. Expanded TCRs were defined as those above a frequency of 2 per 1,000, corresponding to the top 1% of the tumor frequency distribution. Renyi diversity was calculated using the R vegan package after each repertoire was subsampled 100 times to 5,000 TCRs. CDR3 similarity networks were built from amino acid triplet string-kernel similarity, with CDR3s being connected when pairwise similarity was above 0.82. Using fastp trimming at Q25 and MiXCR clonotype assembly, TCRdb reanalyzed the public sequencing data and kept in-frame beta chains. Rows matching on CDR3 protein sequence are summarized as one entry with the most common DNA and genes. These V and J calls derive from TCRdb rather than the authors' analysis. A total of about 20,000 distinct CDR3 sequences appear in this sample, approximately 9.1% of them only once. The leading ten clones occupy 35% to 45% of the sample.

The time point tag for this specimen amounts to: blood at routine non-recurrence follow-up after resection. TCR sequencing used whole RNA extracted from tumor and nontumor lung tissue, or from cryopreserved PBMC samples, without cell sorting. Only patients for whom sufficient RNA was available from at least two tumor regions were selected for TCR sequencing. This clonotype was seen only a few times. This receptor's antigen is unknown. Base qualities are missing; no much larger clone stands one base away. The TCR originated in a female donor with early-stage non-small cell lung cancer. The chain links TRBV4-1 with TRBJ1-2, and TRBD1 aligns with 7 junction nucleotides. The starting material was PBMCs, obtained at follow-up. The sequence in DNA is TGCGCCAGCAGCCAAGAACAGGACAGGTACTTTGGCTACACCTTC. Its amino acids are CASSQEQDRYFGYTF.